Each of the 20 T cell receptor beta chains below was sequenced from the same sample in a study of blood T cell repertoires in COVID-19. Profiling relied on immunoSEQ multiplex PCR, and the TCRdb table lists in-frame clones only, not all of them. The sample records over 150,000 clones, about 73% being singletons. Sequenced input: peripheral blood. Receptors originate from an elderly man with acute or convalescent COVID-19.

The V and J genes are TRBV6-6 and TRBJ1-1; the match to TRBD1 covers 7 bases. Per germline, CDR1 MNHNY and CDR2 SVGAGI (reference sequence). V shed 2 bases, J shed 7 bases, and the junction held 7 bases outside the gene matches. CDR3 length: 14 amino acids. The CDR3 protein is CASSYPTGAVEAFF. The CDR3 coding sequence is TGTGCCAGCAGTTACCCCACAGGGGCGGTTGAAGCTTTCTTT.

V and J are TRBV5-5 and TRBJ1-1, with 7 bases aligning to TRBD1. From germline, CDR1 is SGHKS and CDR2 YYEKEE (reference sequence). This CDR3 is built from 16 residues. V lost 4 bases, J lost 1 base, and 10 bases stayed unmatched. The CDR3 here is CASSTDLTGPNTEAFF. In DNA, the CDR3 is TGTGCCAGCAGCACCGACTTGACAGGGCCGAACACTGAAGCTTTCTTT.

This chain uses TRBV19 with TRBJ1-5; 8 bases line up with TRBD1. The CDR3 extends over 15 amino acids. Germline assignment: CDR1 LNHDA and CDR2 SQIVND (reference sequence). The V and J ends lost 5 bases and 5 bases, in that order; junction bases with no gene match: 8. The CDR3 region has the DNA TGTGCCAGTAGTCCACAGGGGGGAACGGATCAGCCCCAGCATTTT. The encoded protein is CASSPQGGTDQPQHF.

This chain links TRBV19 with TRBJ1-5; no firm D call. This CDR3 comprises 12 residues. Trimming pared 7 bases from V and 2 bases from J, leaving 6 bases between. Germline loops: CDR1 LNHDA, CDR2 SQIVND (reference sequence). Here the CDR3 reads CASNRGNQPQHF. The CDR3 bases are TGTGCCAGTAACCGGGGCAATCAGCCCCAGCATTTT.

The CDR3 loop is CASSYLPGGRDTQYF. CDR3 nucleotide sequence: TGTGCCAGCAGTTACCTTCCGGGGGGCAGGGATACGCAGTATTTT. This chain connects TRBV6-5 to TRBJ2-3; the D gene is possibly TRBD2 (7 bases). In germline, CDR1 is MNHEY, CDR2 SVGAGI. This CDR3 is 15 amino acids long. Between the trimmed V and J ends, which lost 2 bases and 6 bases, there was a span of 15 bases.

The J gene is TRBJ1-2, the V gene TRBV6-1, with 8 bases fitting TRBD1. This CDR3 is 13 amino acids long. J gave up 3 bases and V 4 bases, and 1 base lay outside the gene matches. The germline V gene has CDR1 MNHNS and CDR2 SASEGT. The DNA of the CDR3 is TGTGCCAGCAGTGGGGGACAGGACTATGGCTACACCTTC. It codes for CASSGGQDYGYTF.

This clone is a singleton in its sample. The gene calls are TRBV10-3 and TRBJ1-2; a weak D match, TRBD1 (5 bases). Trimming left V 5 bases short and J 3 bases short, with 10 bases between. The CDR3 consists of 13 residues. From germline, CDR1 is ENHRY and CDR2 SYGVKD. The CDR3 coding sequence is TGTGCCATCAGTCCAGGGTCATACTATGGCTACACCTTC. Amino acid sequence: CAISPGSYYGYTF.

In nucleotides, the CDR3 is TGTGCCAGCAGCCCCCGGGACAGGGTCAATTCACCCCTCCACTTT. Translation: CASSPRDRVNSPLHF. This sequence joins TRBV5-4 and TRBJ1-6; 9 bases are shared with TRBD1. Per germline, CDR1 SGHNT and CDR2 YYREEE (reference sequence). The length of the CDR3 is 15 residues. The J segment lost 7 bases and the V segment lost 4 bases, leaving 6 bases of the junction unmatched. The whole variable domain, remainder taken from reference TRBV5-4 and TRBJ1-6, is ETGVTQSPTHLIKTRGQQVTLRCSSQSGHNTVSWYQQALGQGPQFIFQYYREEENGRGNFPPRFSGLQFPNYSSELNVNALELDDSALYLCASSPRDRVNSPLHFGNGTRLTVT.

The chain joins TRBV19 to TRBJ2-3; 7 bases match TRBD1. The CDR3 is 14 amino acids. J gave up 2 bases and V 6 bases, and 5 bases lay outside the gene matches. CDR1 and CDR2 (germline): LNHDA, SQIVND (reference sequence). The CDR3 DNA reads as TGTGCCAGTAGCAGGGACAGACTCACAGATACGCAGTATTTT. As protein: CASSRDRLTDTQYF.

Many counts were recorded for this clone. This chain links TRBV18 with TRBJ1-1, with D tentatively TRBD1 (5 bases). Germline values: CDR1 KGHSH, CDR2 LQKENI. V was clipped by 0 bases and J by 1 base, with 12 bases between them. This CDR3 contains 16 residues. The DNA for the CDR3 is TGTGCCAGCTCACCACCCGGGGGTCCGGGGAACACTGAAGCTTTCTTT. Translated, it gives CASSPPGGPGNTEAFF.

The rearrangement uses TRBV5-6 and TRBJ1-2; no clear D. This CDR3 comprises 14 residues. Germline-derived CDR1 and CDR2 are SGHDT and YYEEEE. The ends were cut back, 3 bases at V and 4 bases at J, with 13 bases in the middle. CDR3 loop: CASSSSHPGYGYTF. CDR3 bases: TGTGCCAGCAGCTCGTCGCACCCCGGCTATGGCTACACCTTC.

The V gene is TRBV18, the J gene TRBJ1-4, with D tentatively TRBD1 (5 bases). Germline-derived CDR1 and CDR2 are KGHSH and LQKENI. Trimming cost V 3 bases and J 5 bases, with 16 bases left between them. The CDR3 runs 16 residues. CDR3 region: CASSPWVGRENEKLFF. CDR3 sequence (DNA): TGTGCCAGCTCACCGTGGGTTGGCAGGGAAAATGAAAAACTGTTTTTT. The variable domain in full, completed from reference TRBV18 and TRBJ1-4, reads NAGVMQNPRHLVRRRGQEARLRCSPMKGHSHVYWYRQLPEEGLKFMVYLQKENIIDESGMPKERFSAEFPKEGPSILRIQQVVRGDSAAYFCASSPWVGRENEKLFFGSGTQLSVL.

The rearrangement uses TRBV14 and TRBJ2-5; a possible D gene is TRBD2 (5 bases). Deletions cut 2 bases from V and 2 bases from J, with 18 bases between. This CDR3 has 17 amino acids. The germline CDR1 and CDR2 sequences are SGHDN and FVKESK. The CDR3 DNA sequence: TGTGCCAGCAGCCAACCATGGGAGCGGCAGTTACAAGAGACCCAGTACTTC. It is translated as CASSQPWERQLQETQYF.

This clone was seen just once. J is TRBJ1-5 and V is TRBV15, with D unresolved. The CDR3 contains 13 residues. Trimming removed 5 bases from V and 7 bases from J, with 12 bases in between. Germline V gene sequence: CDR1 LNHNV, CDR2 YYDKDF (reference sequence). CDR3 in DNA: TGTGCCACCAGCGAGAGGAGGGAACAGCCCCAGCATTTT. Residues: CATSERREQPQHF.

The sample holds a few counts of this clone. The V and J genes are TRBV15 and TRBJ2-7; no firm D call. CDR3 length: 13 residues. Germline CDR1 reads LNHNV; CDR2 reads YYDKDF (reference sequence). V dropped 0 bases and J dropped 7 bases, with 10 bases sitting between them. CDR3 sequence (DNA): TGTGCCACCAGCAGAGATACGAACGGGGAGCAGTACTTC. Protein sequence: CATSRDTNGEQYF.

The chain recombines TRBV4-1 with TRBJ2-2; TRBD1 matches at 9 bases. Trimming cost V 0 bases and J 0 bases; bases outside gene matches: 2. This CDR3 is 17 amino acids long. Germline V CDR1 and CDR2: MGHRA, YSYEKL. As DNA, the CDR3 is TGCGCCAGCAGCCAAGACCGGGACAGGGCGAACACCGGGGAGCTGTTTTTT. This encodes CASSQDRDRANTGELFF.

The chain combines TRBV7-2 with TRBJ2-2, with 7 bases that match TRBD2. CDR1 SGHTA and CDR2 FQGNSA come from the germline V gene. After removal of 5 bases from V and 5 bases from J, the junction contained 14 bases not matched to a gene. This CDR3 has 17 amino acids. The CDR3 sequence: CASSLEGSGRGTGELFF. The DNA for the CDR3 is TGTGCCAGCAGCCTAGAGGGTTCAGGGCGGGGGACCGGGGAGCTGTTTTTT. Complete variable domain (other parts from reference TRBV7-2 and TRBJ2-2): GAGVSQSPSNKVTEKGKDVELRCDPISGHTALYWYRQSLGQGLEFLIYFQGNSAPDKSGLPSDRFSAERTGGSVSTLTIQRTQQEDSAVYLCASSLEGSGRGTGELFFGEGSRLTVL.

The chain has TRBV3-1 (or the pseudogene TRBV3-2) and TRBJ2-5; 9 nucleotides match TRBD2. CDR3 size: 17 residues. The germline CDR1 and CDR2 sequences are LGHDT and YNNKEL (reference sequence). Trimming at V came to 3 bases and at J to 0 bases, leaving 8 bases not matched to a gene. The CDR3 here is CASSQTSGRGYQETQYF. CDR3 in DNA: TGTGCCAGCAGCCAGACTAGCGGTCGTGGGTACCAAGAGACCCAGTACTTC.

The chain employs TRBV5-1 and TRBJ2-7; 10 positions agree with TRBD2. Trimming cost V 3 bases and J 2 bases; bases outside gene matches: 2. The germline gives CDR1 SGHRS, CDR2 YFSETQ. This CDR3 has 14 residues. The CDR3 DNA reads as TGCGCCAGCAGCTCCAGCGGGGGGGCCTACGAGCAGTACTTC. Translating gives CASSSSGGAYEQYF.

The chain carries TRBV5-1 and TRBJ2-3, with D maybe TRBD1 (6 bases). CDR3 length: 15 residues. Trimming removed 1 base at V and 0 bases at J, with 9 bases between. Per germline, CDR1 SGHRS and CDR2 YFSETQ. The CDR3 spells CASSLPGVSTDTQYF. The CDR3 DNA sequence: TGCGCCAGCAGCTTGCCAGGGGTCAGCACAGATACGCAGTATTTT. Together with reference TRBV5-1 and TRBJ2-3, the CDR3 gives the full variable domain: KAGVTQTPRYLIKTRGQQVTLSCSPISGHRSVSWYQQTPGQGLQFLFEYFSETQRNKGNFPGRFSGRQFSNSRSEMNVSTLELGDSALYLCASSLPGVSTDTQYFGPGTRLTVL.